The present T cell receptor beta chain was sequenced within a study of blood T cell repertoires in COVID-19. For the study at large: PBMCs, B-cell-depleted T cells, or T cells were the source of the cDNA or gDNA that made up the material.

Profiling relied on immunoSEQ multiplex PCR, and the TCRdb table lists in-frame clones only, not all of them. The data hold about 120,000 clones, with about four fifths observed a single time. This CDR3 region has 15 residues. CDR1 and CDR2 from the germline V gene are KGHSH and LQKENI. V gave up 2 bases and J gave up 1 base; unmatched junction bases: 3. The chain recombines TRBV18 with TRBJ1-1, with 8 bases identical to TRBD1. The sequenced sample was peripheral blood. The receptor was derived from a man aged 55 to 70 with active or convalescent COVID-19. The CDR3 nucleotides read TGTGCCAGCTCACCATTCGGACAGGGGAACACTGAAGCTTTCTTT. Translating gives CASSPFGQGNTEAFF. Looking up the rest from reference TRBV18 and TRBJ1-1 gives the full variable domain: NAGVMQNPRHLVRRRGQEARLRCSPMKGHSHVYWYRQLPEEGLKFMVYLQKENIIDESGMPKERFSAEFPKEGPSILRIQQVVRGDSAAYFCASSPFGQGNTEAFFGQGTRLTVV.